This TCR beta chain was observed in a study of blood T cell repertoires in COVID-19 (dated by TCRdb to 2020 to 2022). The study in broad terms: The collaborator samples originated in the United States, Italy and Spain and spanned the acute and convalescent phases of COVID-19. The repertoires were released in a freely available public database meant as a resource for research on the immune response to SARS-CoV-2. Nearly every sample came with metadata listing a de-identified subject ID, COVID-19 status, age in years and sex. Deeply sampled blood TCRbeta repertoires from subjects exposed to, actively infected with, or recovered from COVID-19 were included in the dataset. Where available, HLA class I and class II types were obtained from metadata supplied by the sample provider rather than from assay-based typing. The material from the prospective study consisted of cDNA or gDNA derived from T cells, B-cell-depleted T cells, or PBMCs. Samples came from the ongoing ImmuneRACE study (first 160 participants) plus 1,254 subjects from 6 global collaborators.

At the junction V is shortened by 1 base and J by 4 bases, with 11 bases in between. CDR1 and CDR2, per the germline V gene, are SGHAT and FQNNGV. The CDR3 contains 15 residues, cysteine and phenylalanine counted. The entry retains the CDR3 DNA only, 45 bases that are in frame from base 1. Collaborating institutions collected whole blood in K2EDTA tubes following their own protocols. For TCRbeta analysis, collaborators shipped samples as frozen whole blood, isolated PBMCs, or DNA extracted from either of those sample types. About this clone: Its antigen is still unknown. No base qualities exist here, and no much larger clone lies one base off it.

On the study overall, not on this receptor specifically: How much clinical and demographic metadata was included differed by source and by participant, and the metadata was provided uncurated.

The immunoSEQ Assay, a bias-controlled multiplex PCR, was used to amplify TCRbeta CDR3 regions from genomic DNA. Turning to the authors' computational methods: The number of nucleated cells in each sample was estimated from the amplification of reference gene primers within the assay. Sequence reads were collapsed and filtered to measure the absolute abundance of every unique TCRbeta CDR3 rearrangement. For each sample, productive Simpson clonality was calculated by taking the square root of Simpson's diversity index across productive rearrangements. In TCRdb, the immuneACCESS table is reduced to in-frame sequences with V and J assigned. These tables do not hold every clone; where another copy was compared, an unresolved V gene accounts for under half, and the others remain unexplained. That table is the source of V, J and clone size, and D and trimming were worked out from the DNA. Counted in this sample were some 200,000 clones; 84% of them appeared once. Around an eighth of the sample rests with the top ten.

The rearranged segments are TRBV11-2 and TRBJ2-1, with no confident D gene call. The sample comprised peripheral blood. The receptor comes from a man aged 25 to 40 with active or convalescent COVID-19. The nucleotide sequence is given as TGTGCCAGCAGCTTAGGTTGGGCAGAGTACAATGAGCAGTTCTTC. Protein translation: CASSLGWAEYNEQFF. The CDR3 plus the reference TRBV11-2 and TRBJ2-1 genes for the other parts give the full variable domain: EAGVAQSPRYKIIEKRQSVAFWCNPISGHATLYWYQQILGQGPKLLIQFQNNGVVDDSQLPKDRFSAERLKGVDSTLKIQPAKLEDSAVYLCASSLGWAEYNEQFFGPGTRLTVL.